Listed below are T cell receptor beta chains from one sample, sequenced in a study of cytomegalovirus exposure and HLA in healthy donors. Assay used: immunoSEQ multiplex PCR; TCRdb lists only in-frame clones, some missing. The data contain under 150,000 clones, 76% of them singletons. Material for sequencing was PBMCs. All receptors derive from a woman aged 35 to 49 in good health and CMV-seronegative. Both conserved end residues are part of each CDR3. D genes are given only for firm matches. A clone size is listed for some rows: how often the clone was seen (once, few, many), or a class if it is expanded.

TRBD1 TRBJ1-1 15 TRBV5-1 few CASSFGTGENTEAFF TGCGCCAGCAGCTTCGGGACAGGGGAGAACACTGAAGCTTTCTTT
TRBD1 TRBJ1-2 17 TRBV4-2 NA CASSQEPPGQGDYGYTF TGTGCCAGCAGCCAAGAGCCCCCGGGACAGGGGGACTATGGCTACACCTTC
NA TRBJ2-5 14 TRBV28 NA CASSQRTLFDGGYF TGTGCCAGCAGTCAGAGGACACTCTTCGATGGCGGGTACTTC
TRBD1 TRBJ1-1 15 TRBV5-8 few CASSSGQGSRTEAFF TGTGCCAGCAGCAGCGGACAGGGGTCGCGCACTGAAGCTTTCTTT
TRBD1 TRBJ1-4 20 TRBV6-1 few CASSEAYSSRYGTGNEKLFF TGTGCCAGCAGTGAAGCATACTCAAGCCGATACGGGACAGGGAATGAAAAACTGTTTTTT
NA TRBJ2-7 13 TRBV30 once CAWRDSNTYEQYF TGTGCCTGGAGGGACAGTAACACCTACGAGCAGTACTTC
NA TRBJ2-1 15 TRBV10-2 few CASSEVGGAYNEQFF TGCGCCAGCAGTGAGGTTGGCGGGGCCTACAATGAGCAGTTCTTC
TRBD1 TRBJ1-4 20 TRBV19 NA CASSIFPPAGGEETNEKLFF TGTGCCAGTAGTATATTCCCTCCCGCAGGGGGCGAAGAAACTAATGAAAAACTGTTTTTT
NA TRBJ1-6 16 TRBV10-3 NA CAISSDRSSYNSPLHF TGTGCCATCAGCTCCGACAGGAGCTCCTATAATTCACCCCTCCACTTT
NA TRBJ1-5 13 TRBV27 NA CASSFGLTQPQHF TGTGCCAGCAGTTTCGGTCTCACTCAGCCCCAGCATTTT
TRBD2 TRBJ2-5 16 TRBV14 NA CASSHLPGRERETQYF TGTGCCAGCAGCCACCTGCCGGGGCGGGAGAGAGAGACCCAGTACTTC
TRBD2 TRBJ2-5 17 TRBV5-1 NA CASGGGTSGRLRETQYF TGCGCCAGCGGCGGCGGGACTAGCGGGCGGCTCAGGGAGACCCAGTACTTC
NA TRBJ2-3 14 TRBV2 NA CASTPNRGGDTQYF TGTGCCAGCACTCCAAACAGGGGAGGAGATACGCAGTATTTT
NA TRBJ1-2 14 TRBV11-2 NA CASSLDPGVHGYTF TGTGCCAGCAGCTTAGATCCCGGGGTCCATGGCTACACCTTC
TRBD1 TRBJ1-2 15 TRBV6-5 NA CASRTTGTSNYGYTF TGTGCCAGCAGAACGACAGGGACCTCTAACTATGGCTACACCTTC
TRBD1 TRBJ1-5 15 TRBV19 few CASSVTGVSNQPQHF TGTGCCAGTAGTGTGACAGGGGTGAGCAATCAGCCCCAGCATTTT
TRBD1 TRBJ1-2 14 TRBV6-5 few CASRIPGQGYGYTF TGTGCCAGCAGGATACCGGGACAGGGCTACGGCTACACCTTC
NA TRBJ2-3 12 TRBV29-1 NA CSVGGVADTQYF TGCAGCGTTGGGGGGGTCGCAGATACGCAGTATTTT
NA TRBJ1-1 13 TRBV10-1 NA CASRRVVGTEAFF TGCGCCAGCAGGAGGGTGGTGGGCACTGAAGCTTTCTTT
NA TRBJ1-5 15 TRBV27 NA CASSLSGIGNQPQHF TGTGCCAGCAGTTTATCCGGGATTGGCAATCAGCCCCAGCATTTT
NA TRBJ2-5 14 TRBV5-5 NA CASSPRLDQETQYF TGTGCCAGCAGCCCTAGGCTTGATCAAGAGACCCAGTACTTC
NA TRBJ1-2 13 TRBV6-6 NA CASNRETNYGYTF TGTGCCAGCAATCGGGAGACTAACTATGGCTACACCTTC
TRBD1 TRBJ1-2 14 TRBV19 NA CASSANRGNSGYTF TGTGCCAGTAGTGCGAACAGGGGTAACTCTGGCTACACCTTC
TRBD1 TRBJ2-7 13 TRBV7-6 few CASTAGTGGEQYF TGTGCCAGCACTGCCGGGACAGGGGGCGAGCAGTACTTC